This is a list of T cell receptor beta chains from one sample in a study of T cell clonotyping in hematopoietic cell transplantation. The table came from immunoSEQ multiplex PCR; TCRdb's copy has only in-frame clones and leaves some out. The sample includes roughly 30,000 clones, under 90% of them seen just once. The source was peripheral blood mononuclear cells, collected before stem cell transplant. These receptors came from a man aged 35 to 55 with acute myeloid leukemia. Some clones in this sample may be carry-over from other donors' samples. CDR3s include the opening cysteine and the closing phenylalanine or tryptophan. The order of the fields is clone size, CDR3 length, D gene, V gene, CDR3 protein. A D gene is named only where the DNA matches it firmly. Part of the rows lack a size; the others show once, few, many or a class for expanded clones.

.,18,.,TRBV4-3,CASSQDIYGLSSYNEQFF
.,14,.,TRBV30,CACPQKGFGYGYTF
.,14,.,TRBV7-6,CASSPFQGSNGYTF
.,16,TRBD2,TRBV7-9,CASSFTAGGSTDTQYF
.,13,.,TRBV5-6,CASSFVGGGGAFF
.,11,.,TRBV7-9,CASSLKHEQFF
.,14,.,TRBV6-6,CASSPSNAYQPQHF
few,13,.,TRBV11-3,CASSPRPTETQYF
.,15,.,TRBV14,CASSLQKMNTGELFF
.,15,TRBD2,TRBV29-1,CSVERSGGPRNEQFF
.,15,TRBD1,TRBV5-6,CASSLPQGARTEAFF
.,16,TRBD2,TRBV19,CASSRSRGAGANVLTF
once,12,.,TRBV19,CAISQGPGTQYF
.,14,.,TRBV5-1,CASSFSTVNYGYTF
.,16,.,TRBV6-6,CASSYGGVTANNEQFF
.,15,.,TRBV10-3,CAIPQGPPNKETQYF
.,13,TRBD1,TRBV10-3,CAISGQGQDGYTF
.,15,TRBD1,TRBV7-9,CASSHTGTGGNTIYF
.,14,.,TRBV5-8,CASSLGQGLYEQYF
.,13,.,TRBV29-1,CSANSRRNTEAFF
.,13,.,TRBV5-8,CASSLERTDTQYF
.,16,TRBD1,TRBV5-4,CASSWTSGTENSPLHF
.,14,.,TRBV7-2,CASSFGLSGETQYF
.,14,TRBD1,TRBV27,CASSRQGYDQPQHF
.,17,TRBD2,TRBV5-1,CASSLETQREAYYEQYF
.,17,TRBD1,TRBV5-1,CASSLAPQGIGSTEAFF
.,16,TRBD1,TRBV7-9,CASSPRTGYGYNEQFF
.,16,TRBD1,TRBV9,CASSVIAGGLGTEAFF
.,16,.,TRBV11-2,CASSLTRTLSYNEQFF
.,17,TRBD2,TRBV2,CASSEVFSGSSYNEQFF
once,14,.,TRBV6-5,CASSRDFLNTEAFF
.,12,.,TRBV28,CASAGPRQPQHF
.,12,.,TRBV4-1,CASKASSHEQYF
.,13,TRBD2,TRBV5-6,CASSLTSAGELFF
.,16,.,TRBV9,CASSPGAGQLKSPLHF
.,14,.,TRBV28,CASSLLGATDTQYF
.,14,TRBD1,TRBV5-1,CASRTGPKDIGYTF
.,16,.,TRBV7-8,CASSSDLQRESYEQYF
.,14,.,TRBV10-3,CAISDRRQADEQYF
.,15,.,TRBV6-5,CASEGRGAGSYEQYF
.,12,.,TRBV29-1,CSVDLVFTEAFF
.,15,TRBD2,TRBV6-1,CASKGLAGITDTQYF
.,17,.,TRBV4-3,CASSQDYRVSYNSPLHF
.,11,.,TRBV11-2,CATGRGSGYTF
.,15,TRBD1,TRBV29-1,CSPDAPQGSNTEAFF
.,13,.,TRBV18,CASSRGGKYGYTF
few,13,.,TRBV5-6,CASSLQGTGGYTF
few,16,.,TRBV28,CASSPGSVGRTYGYTF
.,12,.,TRBV25-1,CASSRLNTEAFF
.,15,.,TRBV5-4,CASSLGGSPLGTQYF
.,16,.,TRBV2,CASSGGGPDGSSEAFF
.,14,.,TRBV11-1,CASSLSMGAHEQYF
once,11,.,TRBV5-6,CASSLTGGQYF
.,17,.,TRBV7-2,CASSPPGWRRTTDTQYF
.,12,.,TRBV19,CASTSFEEPQHF
.,16,.,TRBV6-5,CASSLSRAPLNEKLFF
.,16,TRBD1,TRBV28,CASSKAGTGGAGGYTF